This T cell receptor (beta chain) stems from a study of Ad26.COV2.S vaccination and SARS-CoV-2 variants. About the study: Ad26.COV2.S arm of COV1001 included the donor. Findings and limits, study-wide: Higher spike-specific TCR breadth was found in vaccine recipients than in placebo recipients.

With respect to this clone: Its antigen is unknown.

The treatment denotes: roughly 18 received Ad26.COV2.S at low or high dose, single or two shots; 5 received placebo; per-sample allocation not given. Sampling occurred on day 63 after the first vaccine or placebo injection. J gave up 1 base and V 0 bases, and 4 bases lay outside the gene matches. The V gene's germline CDR1 is WNHNN and CDR2 SYGVQD (reference sequence). This CDR3 region has 19 residues. Some clones are missing from TCRdb's copy, which holds only in-frame ones; the method was immunoSEQ multiplex PCR. This sample carries 400,000 to 450,000 clones, approximately 92% of them seen once, and the ten largest clones take around 1.7%.

The origin of this receptor is a person between 18 and 65 years old who received the Ad26.COV2.S COVID-19 vaccine or a placebo. This specimen was peripheral blood, taken in a trial of Ad26.COV2.S vaccine versus placebo. V usage is TRBV10-1 and J usage is TRBJ2-1, with 15 bases that match TRBD2. The CDR3 is CASSESGLAGGRSYNEQFF. The CDR3 coding sequence is TGCGCCAGCAGTGAGTCTGGACTAGCGGGGGGGCGGTCCTACAATGAGCAGTTCTTC.